This is a list of T cell receptor beta chains from one sample in a study of cytomegalovirus exposure and HLA in healthy donors. Only in-frame clones appear in the TCRdb table, and some are missing; sequencing was by immunoSEQ multiplex PCR. This sample has around 150,000 clones, with just under 90% found just once. The sequenced sample was PBMCs. These receptors all come from a man younger than 35 in good health and CMV-seropositive. The CDR3 runs from the conserved cysteine through the conserved F or W. The order of the fields is V gene, D gene, J gene, clone size, CDR3 DNA, CDR3 protein. D genes are given only for firm matches. Some rows mark clone size as missing; the rest say once, few, many or name a class of expanded clone.

v_call: TRBV15
d_call: TRBD1
j_call: TRBJ2-3
clone_size: once
cdr3_nt: TGTGCCACCAGCAGCTGGGACAGGAGCACAGATACGCAGTATTTT
cdr3_aa: CATSSWDRSTDTQYF

v_call: TRBV5-1
d_call: TRBD1
j_call: TRBJ2-3
clone_size: .
cdr3_nt: TGCGCCAGCAGCATCACCAGGGGGACAGATACGCAGTATTTT
cdr3_aa: CASSITRGTDTQYF

v_call: TRBV19
d_call: .
j_call: TRBJ2-7
clone_size: .
cdr3_nt: TGTGCCAGTAGTGGGGCAGGCAAAAGCTCCTACGAGCAGTACTTC
cdr3_aa: CASSGAGKSSYEQYF

v_call: TRBV6-5
d_call: .
j_call: TRBJ2-3
clone_size: .
cdr3_nt: TGTGCCAGCAGCATCAGGGGAGTCACAGATACGCAGTATTTT
cdr3_aa: CASSIRGVTDTQYF

v_call: TRBV19
d_call: .
j_call: TRBJ2-1
clone_size: .
cdr3_nt: TGTGCCAGTAGTACTTCCTCTAGATCCGATGAGCAGTTCTTC
cdr3_aa: CASSTSSRSDEQFF

v_call: TRBV4-1
d_call: .
j_call: TRBJ2-5
clone_size: .
cdr3_nt: TGCGCCAGCAGCCAAGATCGGAAGGGAGAAGAGACCCAGTACTTC
cdr3_aa: CASSQDRKGEETQYF

v_call: TRBV5-1
d_call: TRBD1
j_call: TRBJ1-5
clone_size: few
cdr3_nt: TGCGCCAGCAGCTTGTCAGGGGGCGGCAATCAGCCCCAGCATTTT
cdr3_aa: CASSLSGGGNQPQHF

v_call: TRBV15
d_call: .
j_call: TRBJ2-5
clone_size: .
cdr3_nt: TGTGCCACCAGCAGAAAAAGACTAGTGTTGATGGGCCAAGAGACCCAGTACTTC
cdr3_aa: CATSRKRLVLMGQETQYF

v_call: TRBV5-1
d_call: TRBD1
j_call: TRBJ2-1
clone_size: .
cdr3_nt: TGCGCCAGCAGCAAGGACAGGTTAGAGGGTGAGCAGTTCTTC
cdr3_aa: CASSKDRLEGEQFF

v_call: TRBV28
d_call: .
j_call: TRBJ2-7
clone_size: .
cdr3_nt: TGTGCCAGCAGTCCGGCCGGGACACGGATCTACGAGCAGTACTTC
cdr3_aa: CASSPAGTRIYEQYF

v_call: TRBV6-5
d_call: .
j_call: TRBJ2-5
clone_size: .
cdr3_nt: TGTGCCAGCAGCTTCGGGTCCCAAGAGACCCAGTACTTC
cdr3_aa: CASSFGSQETQYF

v_call: TRBV5-1
d_call: .
j_call: TRBJ1-4
clone_size: .
cdr3_nt: TGCGCCAGCAGCTTGGAGGGAGAGGCAACTAATGAAAAACTGTTTTTT
cdr3_aa: CASSLEGEATNEKLFF

v_call: TRBV6-1
d_call: TRBD2
j_call: TRBJ2-7
clone_size: once
cdr3_nt: TGTGCCAGCAGTGACCCGCGGACTAGCGGGAGTTACGAGCAGTACTTC
cdr3_aa: CASSDPRTSGSYEQYF

v_call: TRBV11-2
d_call: TRBD2
j_call: TRBJ2-1
clone_size: .
cdr3_nt: TGTGCCAGCAGCTTAGATCCTGGTCTAGCGGAGACCTACAATGAGCAGTTCTTC
cdr3_aa: CASSLDPGLAETYNEQFF

v_call: TRBV19
d_call: .
j_call: TRBJ1-1
clone_size: .
cdr3_nt: TGTGCCAGTAGTATACTGGCTGGTCCTAACACTGAAGCTTTCTTT
cdr3_aa: CASSILAGPNTEAFF

v_call: TRBV11-2
d_call: TRBD2
j_call: TRBJ2-7
clone_size: .
cdr3_nt: TGTGCCAGCAGCCCCCTAGCGGGAGGGCCTTACGAGCAGTACTTC
cdr3_aa: CASSPLAGGPYEQYF

v_call: TRBV5-1
d_call: TRBD1
j_call: TRBJ1-1
clone_size: .
cdr3_nt: TGCGCCAGCAGCTTGACACAGGGGGCAGGCACTGAAGCTTTCTTT
cdr3_aa: CASSLTQGAGTEAFF

v_call: TRBV10-2
d_call: .
j_call: TRBJ1-1
clone_size: .
cdr3_nt: TGCGCCAGCAGCCCACAGGGTCAGAACACTGAAGCTTTCTTT
cdr3_aa: CASSPQGQNTEAFF

v_call: TRBV6-5
d_call: TRBD1
j_call: TRBJ2-7
clone_size: .
cdr3_nt: TGTGCCAGCAGTTTGGCACAGGGGCTGCCCTACGAGCAGTACTTC
cdr3_aa: CASSLAQGLPYEQYF

v_call: TRBV7-3
d_call: TRBD2
j_call: TRBJ2-2
clone_size: .
cdr3_nt: TGTGCCAGCAGCTTAGCGGGAGGCCCCTTCGGGGAGCTGTTTTTT
cdr3_aa: CASSLAGGPFGELFF

v_call: TRBV27
d_call: .
j_call: TRBJ2-6
clone_size: .
cdr3_nt: TGTGCCAGCAGTGTCAAGGGGGGGACTGGGGCCAACGTCCTGACTTTC
cdr3_aa: CASSVKGGTGANVLTF

v_call: TRBV18
d_call: .
j_call: TRBJ2-6
clone_size: .
cdr3_nt: TGTGCCAGCTCACCAGTTACAGGGACCTCTGGGGCCAACGTCCTGACTTTC
cdr3_aa: CASSPVTGTSGANVLTF

v_call: TRBV7-9
d_call: TRBD1
j_call: TRBJ1-4
clone_size: .
cdr3_nt: TGTGCCAGCAGCTCGGGACAGGGGAATGAAAAACTGTTTTTT
cdr3_aa: CASSSGQGNEKLFF